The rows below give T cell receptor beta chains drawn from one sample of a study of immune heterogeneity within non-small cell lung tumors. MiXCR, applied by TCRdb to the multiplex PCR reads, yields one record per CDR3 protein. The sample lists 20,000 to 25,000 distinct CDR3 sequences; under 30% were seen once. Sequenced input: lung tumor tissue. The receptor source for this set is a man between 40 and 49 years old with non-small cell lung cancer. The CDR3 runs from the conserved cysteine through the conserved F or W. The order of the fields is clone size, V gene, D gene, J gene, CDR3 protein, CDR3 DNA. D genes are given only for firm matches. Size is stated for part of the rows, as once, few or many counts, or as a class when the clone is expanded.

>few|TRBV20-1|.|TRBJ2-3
CSASPEDWYTDTQYF
TGCAGTGCTAGTCCGGAAGATTGGTACACAGATACGCAGTATTTT
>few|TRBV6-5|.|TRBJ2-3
CASSYSFQDTDTQYF
TGTGCCAGCAGTTACTCTTTCCAGGACACAGATACGCAGTATTTT
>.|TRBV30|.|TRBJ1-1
CAWSVWKNTEAFF
TGTGCCTGGAGTGTATGGAAGAACACTGAAGCTTTCTTT
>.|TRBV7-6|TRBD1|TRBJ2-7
CASSARDSYHEQYF
TGTGCCAGCAGCGCCCGGGACAGTTATCACGAGCAGTACTTC
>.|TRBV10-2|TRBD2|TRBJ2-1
CASSELVAGGNEQFF
TGCGCCAGCAGTGAGTTGGTAGCGGGAGGCAATGAGCAGTTCTTC
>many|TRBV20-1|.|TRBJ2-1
CSARVADNEQFF
TGCAGTGCTAGAGTAGCTGACAATGAGCAGTTCTTC
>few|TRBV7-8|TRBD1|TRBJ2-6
CASSVLGTGLSGANVLTF
TGTGCCAGCAGCGTACTCGGGACAGGCCTCTCTGGGGCCAACGTCCTGACTTTC
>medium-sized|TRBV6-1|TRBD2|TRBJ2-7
CASRTSGRAQEEQYF
TGTGCCAGCAGAACTAGCGGGAGGGCTCAGGAGGAGCAGTACTTC
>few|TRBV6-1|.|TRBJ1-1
CASSQPWANTEAFF
TGTGCCAGCAGTCAGCCTTGGGCGAACACTGAAGCTTTCTTT
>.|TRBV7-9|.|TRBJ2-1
CASSPDRLEQFF
TGTGCCAGCAGCCCAGACCGACTAGAGCAGTTCTTC
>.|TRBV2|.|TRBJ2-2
CASKRDGNTGELFF
TGTGCCAGCAAACGGGACGGGAACACCGGGGAGCTGTTTTTT
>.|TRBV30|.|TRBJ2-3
CAWSVRDTQYF
TGTGCCTGGAGTGTCCGGGATACGCAGTATTTT
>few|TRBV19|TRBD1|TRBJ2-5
CASSSGQQETQYF
TGTGCCAGTAGTTCGGGACAGCAGGAGACCCAGTACTTC
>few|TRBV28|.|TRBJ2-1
CASSFYSLNEQFF
TGTGCCAGCAGTTTTTATTCCTTAAATGAGCAGTTCTTC
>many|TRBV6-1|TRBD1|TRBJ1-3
CASTRGLAGNTIYF
TGTGCCAGCACCAGGGGGCTCGCTGGAAACACCATATATTTT
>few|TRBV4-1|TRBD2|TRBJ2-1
CASSQEGFGTSGYNEQFF
TGCGCCAGCAGCCAGGAGGGCTTTGGGACTAGCGGCTACAATGAGCAGTTCTTC
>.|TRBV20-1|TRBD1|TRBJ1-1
CSARVFGSDRGPPTQAFF
TGCAGTGCTAGAGTGTTTGGATCAGACAGGGGACCGCCGACCCAAGCTTTCTTT
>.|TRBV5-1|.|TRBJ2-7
CASSLELASEQYF
TGCGCCAGCAGCTTGGAACTAGCCTCCGAGCAGTACTTC
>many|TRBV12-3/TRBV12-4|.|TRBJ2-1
CASSSGTTQFF
TGTGCCAGCAGTTCCGGGACCACGCAGTTCTTC
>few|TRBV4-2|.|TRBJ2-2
CASSPPTVTTGELFF
TGTGCCAGCAGTCCCCCGACAGTAACAACCGGGGAGCTGTTTTTT
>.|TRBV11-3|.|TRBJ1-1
CASSPAGHIMNTEAFF
TGTGCCAGCAGCCCCGCGGGACACATCATGAACACTGAAGCTTTCTTT
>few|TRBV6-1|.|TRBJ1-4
CASRPRGGAAEKLFF
TGTGCCAGCAGACCTCGGGGGGGGGCGGCGGAAAAACTGTTTTTT
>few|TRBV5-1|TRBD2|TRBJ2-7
CASSLAGTSVYEQYF
TGCGCCAGCAGCTTGGCCGGGACTAGCGTGTACGAGCAGTACTTC
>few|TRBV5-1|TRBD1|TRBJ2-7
CASSWGTGVTYEQYF
TGCGCCAGCAGCTGGGGGACAGGCGTAACCTACGAGCAGTACTTC
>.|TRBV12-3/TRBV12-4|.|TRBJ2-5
CVSSLVANPYQETQYF
TGTGTCAGCAGTTTAGTGGCAAACCCCTACCAAGAGACCCAGTACTTC
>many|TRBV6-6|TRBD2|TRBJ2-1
CASSYSGGRAYNEQFF
TGTGCCAGCAGTTACTCGGGCGGGAGGGCTTACAATGAGCAGTTCTTC
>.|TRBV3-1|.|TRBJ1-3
CASSPGNSGNTIYF
TGTGCCAGCAGCCCAGGGAACTCTGGAAACACCATATATTTT
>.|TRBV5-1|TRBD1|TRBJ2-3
CASSSDRADTQYF
TGCGCCAGCAGCTCTGACAGGGCCGATACGCAGTATTTT
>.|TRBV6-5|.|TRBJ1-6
CASSYSIQGTSPLHF
TGTGCCAGCAGTTACTCGATCCAGGGCACCTCACCCCTCCACTTT
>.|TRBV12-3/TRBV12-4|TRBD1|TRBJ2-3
CASSFRTGEGYTQYF
TGTGCCAGCAGTTTTCGGACAGGGGAAGGGTATACGCAGTATTTT
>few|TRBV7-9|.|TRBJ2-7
CASSPQGTHYEQYF
TGTGCCAGCAGCCCGCAGGGGACCCACTACGAGCAGTACTTC
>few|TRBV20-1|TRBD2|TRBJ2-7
CSATPSGSYEQYF
TGCAGTGCTACTCCTAGCGGCTCCTACGAGCAGTACTTC
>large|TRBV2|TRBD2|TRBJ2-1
CASSETSGRWYEQFF
TGTGCCAGCAGTGAAACTAGCGGACGGTGGTATGAGCAGTTCTTC
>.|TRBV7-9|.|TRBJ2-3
CASSPSGRTETQYF
TGTGCCAGCAGCCCGAGTGGGCGCACAGAAACGCAGTATTTT
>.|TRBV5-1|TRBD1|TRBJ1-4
CASSRWGDRAGNERLFF
TGCGCCAGCAGCCGTTGGGGGGACAGGGCGGGTAATGAAAGACTGTTTTTT
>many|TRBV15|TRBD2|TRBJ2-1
CAISAGGYNEQFF
TGTGCCATCTCGGCGGGAGGGTACAATGAGCAGTTCTTC
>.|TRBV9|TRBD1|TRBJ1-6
CAINPGGVFNSPLHF
TGTGCCATCAACCCAGGGGGGGTGTTTAATTCACCCCTCCACTTT
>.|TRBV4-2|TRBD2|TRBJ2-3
CASSGGGRSSTDTQYF
TGTGCCAGCAGCGGGGGGGGACGCTCTAGCACAGATACGCAGTATTTT
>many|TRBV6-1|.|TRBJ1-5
CASCWGREGQPQHF
TGTGCCAGCTGTTGGGGCAGGGAAGGTCAGCCCCAGCATTTT
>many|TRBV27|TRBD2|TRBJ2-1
CASSFGTSGNAEQFF
TGTGCCAGCAGTTTTGGGACTAGCGGGAACGCTGAGCAGTTCTTC
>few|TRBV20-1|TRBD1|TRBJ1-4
CSASLGQNEKLFF
TGCAGTGCTAGTTTGGGACAGAATGAAAAACTGTTTTTT
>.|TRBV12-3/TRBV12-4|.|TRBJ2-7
CASSRSTRYEQYF
TGTGCCAGCAGTCGATCAACCCGCTACGAGCAGTACTTC
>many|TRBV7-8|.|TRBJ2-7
CASSFNTAPSEQYF
TGTGCCAGCAGCTTTAACACGGCGCCTTCCGAGCAGTACTTC